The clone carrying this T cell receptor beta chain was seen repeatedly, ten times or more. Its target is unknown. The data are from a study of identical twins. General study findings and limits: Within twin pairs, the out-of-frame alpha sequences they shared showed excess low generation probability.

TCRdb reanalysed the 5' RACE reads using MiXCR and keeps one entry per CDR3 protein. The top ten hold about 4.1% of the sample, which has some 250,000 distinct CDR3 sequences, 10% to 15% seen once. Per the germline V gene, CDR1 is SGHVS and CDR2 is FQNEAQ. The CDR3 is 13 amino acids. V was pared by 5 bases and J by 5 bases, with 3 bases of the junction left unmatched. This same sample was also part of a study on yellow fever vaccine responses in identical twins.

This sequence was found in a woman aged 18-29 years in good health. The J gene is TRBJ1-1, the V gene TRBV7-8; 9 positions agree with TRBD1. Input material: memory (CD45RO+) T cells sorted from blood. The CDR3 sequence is CASSLGQGTEAFF. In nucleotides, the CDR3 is TGTGCCAGCAGCCTAGGACAGGGGACTGAAGCTTTCTTT.